This T cell receptor beta chain comes out of a study of blood T cell repertoires in COVID-19. Study-wide context: The cDNA or gDNA used as material had been derived from T cells, B-cell-depleted T cells, or PBMCs.

The CDR3 has 14 residues. The J segment lost 4 bases and the V segment lost 6 bases, leaving 6 bases of the junction unmatched. Germline CDR1 is SQVTM and CDR2 is ANQGSEA. Per the original methods: Amplification of reference gene primers was used by the study to estimate nucleated cell counts. Clones were read by immunoSEQ multiplex PCR, and TCRdb kept only the in-frame ones, dropping some. V, J and clone size are taken as reported in that table, and D and trimming were inferred from the DNA itself. The sample holds about 480,000 clones; about 91% are singletons and the top ten take over 0.7%. The receptor was isolated from a man between 18 and 29 years old with COVID-19, enrolled during active disease. This sequence joins TRBV29-1 and TRBJ2-2; TRBD2 matches 9 bases. Source material: peripheral blood. The CDR3 protein is CSVGAGGVTGELFF. CDR3 in DNA: TGCAGCGTAGGGGCGGGAGGGGTCACCGGGGAGCTGTTTTTT.